A selection of T cell receptor beta chains follows, all from one sample in a study of blood T cell repertoires in COVID-19. The table came from immunoSEQ multiplex PCR; TCRdb's copy has only in-frame clones and leaves some out. The table lists hundreds of thousands of clones, roughly 80% of them singletons. Material for sequencing was PBMCs or T cells enriched from blood (not recorded which). Every receptor here comes from a man aged 35-49 years who had been exposed to COVID-19. The CDR3 runs from the conserved cysteine through the conserved F or W. A D gene is named only where the DNA matches it firmly. Size is omitted from some rows. Given values are once, few, many or a class for expanded clones.

17,TRBV7-3,TRBJ2-2,TRBD2,.,TGTGCCAGCGTAATAGCGGGGTCGGGAGTTGGCACCGGGGAGCTGTTTTTT,CASVIAGSGVGTGELFF
13,TRBV11-3,TRBJ2-7,.,.,TGTGCCAGCAGCTTAAGGGGACACGCCGAGCAGTACTTC,CASSLRGHAEQYF
19,TRBV15,TRBJ2-2,TRBD2,.,TGTGCCACCAGCAGAGATATGGGGCTAGCGGGAGGAAGAGCCGGGGAGCTGTTTTTT,CATSRDMGLAGGRAGELFF
18,TRBV11-2,TRBJ1-1,TRBD1,.,TGTGCCAGCAGCTTAGATCGCGTCGCGGACGGGACAGACACTGAAGCTTTCTTT,CASSLDRVADGTDTEAFF
13,TRBV11-2,TRBJ1-2,.,once,TGTGCCAGCAGCTTAGGGGGCGTCTATGGCTACACCTTC,CASSLGGVYGYTF
14,TRBV6-6,TRBJ1-2,.,.,TGTGCCAGCAGCCCCCCTGGACAGAGTGGTGGCTACACCTTC,CASSPPGQSGGYTF
13,TRBV6-5,TRBJ2-7,.,once,TGTGCCAGCTCGACTCCGGCCACCTACGAGCAGTACTTC,CASSTPATYEQYF
11,TRBV5-8,TRBJ2-5,.,.,TGTGCCAGCAGCTCCGGGGTGACCCAGTACTTC,CASSSGVTQYF
15,TRBV7-9,TRBJ1-1,TRBD1,.,TGTGCCAGCAGCTTCGGGACAGTAAAGTTCACTGAAGCTTTCTTT,CASSFGTVKFTEAFF
15,TRBV6-5,TRBJ1-2,TRBD1,.,TGTGCCAGCAGTTACGGGAGGGACAGGGGCTATGGCTACACCTTC,CASSYGRDRGYGYTF
13,TRBV30,TRBJ2-3,TRBD2,.,TGTGCCTGGGGGCTAGCGGGCACAGATACGCAGTATTTT,CAWGLAGTDTQYF
13,TRBV2,TRBJ1-6,.,few,TGTGCCAGCATGGAGGGTTATAATTCACCCCTCCACTTT,CASMEGYNSPLHF
11,TRBV28,TRBJ1-5,.,.,TGTGCCAGCAGTCAAAATCAGCCCCAGCATTTT,CASSQNQPQHF
14,TRBV11-3,TRBJ2-5,TRBD2,.,TGTGCCAGCAGCACCCGATTAGCGGGAGAGACCCAGTACTTC,CASSTRLAGETQYF
15,TRBV9,TRBJ2-3,.,.,TGTGCCAGCAGCCTCCGCGGGGTCTTTGCAGATACGCAGTATTTT,CASSLRGVFADTQYF
12,TRBV6-5,TRBJ2-7,TRBD2,few,TGTGCCACTGGGACTAGCCTCTACGAGCAGTACTTC,CATGTSLYEQYF
14,TRBV5-4,TRBJ2-7,TRBD2,.,TGTGCCAGCAGCTCACAACTAGCGGGCGGCGAGCAGTACTTC,CASSSQLAGGEQYF
12,TRBV2,TRBJ1-1,.,.,TGTGCCAGCAGTTACACCAACACTGAAGCTTTCTTT,CASSYTNTEAFF
12,TRBV30,TRBJ2-7,TRBD2,.,TGTGCCTGGACTCTAGCGGGAGCCGAGCAGTACTTC,CAWTLAGAEQYF
17,TRBV21-1,TRBJ1-6,.,.,TGTGCCAGAAAAGAACGTAAAGGGACAGTTAATAATTCACCCCTCCACTTT,CARKERKGTVNNSPLHF
11,TRBV7-9,TRBJ1-1,.,.,TGTGCCAGCAGATCGGGGTACCAAGCTTTCTTT,CASRSGYQAFF
17,TRBV6-2/TRBV6-3,TRBJ2-7,.,once,TGTGCCAGCAGTTACCTACCCGGCCGGGAGATCTCCTACGAGCAGTACTTC,CASSYLPGREISYEQYF
14,TRBV30,TRBJ2-7,.,.,TGTGCCTGGAGTGTAGGAGGCACCCGCTACGAGCAGTACTTC,CAWSVGGTRYEQYF
12,TRBV5-6,TRBJ1-1,TRBD1,once,TGTGCCAGCAGCCCAGGGGGGTTAAAAGCTTTCTTT,CASSPGGLKAFF
14,TRBV29-1,TRBJ1-2,TRBD1,.,TGCAGCGCTGGGAGACAGGGTCCCCTCTATGGCTACACCTTC,CSAGRQGPLYGYTF
11,TRBV12-3/TRBV12-4,TRBJ2-5,.,once,TGTGCCAGCAGTTTAAATGGGCCCCAGTACTTC,CASSLNGPQYF
13,TRBV7-9,TRBJ2-7,.,.,TGTGCCAGCAGCTTGAGTAGTAGTTACGAGCAGTACTTC,CASSLSSSYEQYF
18,TRBV5-3,TRBJ1-2,TRBD1,.,TGTGCCAGAAGATCAACTCCGGGACAGGGGCTCATAAACTATGGCTACACCTTC,CARRSTPGQGLINYGYTF
19,TRBV27,TRBJ2-2,.,.,TGTGCCAGCAGTTTACGTTCGGCCACAGCACGAATACGAACCGGGGAGCTGTTTTTT,CASSLRSATARIRTGELFF
18,TRBV11-2,TRBJ2-1,TRBD2,.,TGTGCCAGCAGCTTAGAAACTAGCGGGAGGTACACCTACAATGAGCAGTTCTTC,CASSLETSGRYTYNEQFF
14,TRBV9,TRBJ2-2,TRBD2,.,TGTGCCAGCAGCGGACTAGCTGGGACCGGGGAGCTGTTTTTT,CASSGLAGTGELFF
16,TRBV6-5,TRBJ1-3,.,.,TGTGCCAGCAGTTACAACGTGGGGCGTCAGGGAAACACCATATATTTT,CASSYNVGRQGNTIYF
13,TRBV7-8,TRBJ1-1,.,many,TGTGCCAGCAGCTTGGACAGGAACACTGAAGCTTTCTTT,CASSLDRNTEAFF
11,TRBV5-8,TRBJ2-1,.,.,TGTGCCAGCAGCCGTGGGCTATTCCAGTTCTTC,CASSRGLFQFF
11,TRBV20-1,TRBJ2-3,.,.,TGCACCCCGCGGAGAGGGGATACGCAGTATTTT,CTPRRGDTQYF
15,TRBV3-1/TRBV3-2,TRBJ1-5,.,few,TGTGCCAGCAGCCAAGACAGTGGGGCTAGGCAGCCCCAGCATTTT,CASSQDSGARQPQHF
13,TRBV7-9,TRBJ1-2,.,.,TGTGCCAGCAGCTTACCGGGAAGCTATGGCTACACCTTC,CASSLPGSYGYTF
15,TRBV19,TRBJ2-3,TRBD2,.,TGTGCCACCGGGACTAGCGGGAGTTACACAGATACGCAGTATTTT,CATGTSGSYTDTQYF
12,TRBV6-1,TRBJ1-1,.,once,TGTGCCAGCAGTGACAGGAGCGGGATGGCTTTCTTT,CASSDRSGMAFF
13,TRBV3-1/TRBV3-2,TRBJ1-2,.,once,TGTGCCAGCAGCCAAGAAAGAGGTTGGGGCTACACCTTC,CASSQERGWGYTF
14,TRBV11-2,TRBJ2-2,.,.,TGTGCCAGCAGGCTCGGTCGGAACACCGGGGAGCTGTTTTTT,CASRLGRNTGELFF
13,TRBV25-1,TRBJ1-6,.,.,TGTGCCAGCACCCTTGGGAGTGGGGCACCCCTCCACTTT,CASTLGSGAPLHF
14,TRBV5-5,TRBJ2-1,TRBD1,.,TGTGCCAGCAGCTTGGGACAGGGCCCCAATGAGCAGTTCTTC,CASSLGQGPNEQFF
18,TRBV5-1,TRBJ2-1,TRBD1,.,TGCGCCAGCAGCATCCCGGGACAGGGATTAGGGTCCTACAATGAGCAGTTCTTC,CASSIPGQGLGSYNEQFF
14,TRBV10-3,TRBJ1-1,.,.,TGTGCCATCAGGACGGTGGGCACGAACACTGAAGCTTTCTTT,CAIRTVGTNTEAFF
14,TRBV6-5,TRBJ2-5,TRBD1,.,TGTGCCAGCAGTTACAGGGGGCCTTCGGAGACCCAGTACTTC,CASSYRGPSETQYF
15,TRBV9,TRBJ2-2,.,.,TGTGCCAGCAGCGTAGTCAGCGGGAACACCGGGGAGCTGTTTTTT,CASSVVSGNTGELFF
15,TRBV6-5,TRBJ2-1,TRBD1,.,TGTGCCAGCAGGATTGGACAGGCCGGAGACAATGAGCAGTTCTTC,CASRIGQAGDNEQFF
13,TRBV10-1,TRBJ1-2,.,few,TGCGCCAGCAGTCCCGGCGGAAACTATGGCTACACCTTC,CASSPGGNYGYTF
12,TRBV10-3,TRBJ2-3,.,.,TGTGCCATCCTCCGGGACAAAGATACGCAGTATTTT,CAILRDKDTQYF
13,TRBV29-1,TRBJ1-1,.,.,TGCAGCGCGAAAGGTTTAGCCAACACTGAAGCTTTCTTT,CSAKGLANTEAFF
14,TRBV18,TRBJ2-5,.,.,TGTGCCAGCTCACCACCGCGGCAGCGGGAGACCCAGTACTTC,CASSPPRQRETQYF
12,TRBV30,TRBJ1-5,TRBD1,.,TGTGCCTTGAAGACAGGGAATCAGCCCCAGCATTTT,CALKTGNQPQHF
15,TRBV7-6,TRBJ2-7,TRBD2,.,TGTGCCAGCAGCTTAGCTAGCGGGAGAGGTTGGGAGCAGTACTTC,CASSLASGRGWEQYF
15,TRBV5-6,TRBJ1-2,.,.,TGTGCCAGCAGCCCGGATGAGGGATCCAACTATGGCTACACCTTC,CASSPDEGSNYGYTF
15,TRBV27,TRBJ1-4,TRBD1,.,TGTGCCAGCAGTTTAACCGGGACAGCTCATGAAAAACTGTTTTTT,CASSLTGTAHEKLFF
14,TRBV5-1,TRBJ1-6,TRBD1,.,TGCGCCAGCAGCCCCACAGGGGTGAATTCACCCCTCCACTTT,CASSPTGVNSPLHF
14,TRBV7-2,TRBJ2-3,TRBD2,.,TGTGCCAGCTCGGGGGAGGGCCGGGCAGATACGCAGTATTTT,CASSGEGRADTQYF